The entry that follows covers one T cell receptor (beta chain) sequence. Indicated time point: after dendritic cell vaccination, including at tumor progression/relapse. The data derive from a study of glioma-infiltrating T cells after dendritic cell vaccination. Produced via immunoSEQ multiplex PCR; TCRdb's table is partial and in-frame only. This sample yields just under 100,000 clones, of which about 85% are seen a single time; 5.4% belongs to the top ten. Trimming cost V 5 bases and J 0 bases, with 13 bases left between them. The CDR3 extends over 16 amino acids. Per the germline V gene, CDR1 is SNHLY and CDR2 is FYNNEI.

Sequenced here: blood, sampled after dendritic cell vaccination. The clonotype originates from a human donor with glioblastoma. The chain combines TRBV2 with TRBJ2-2; tentative D call: TRBD2 (7 bases). CDR3 amino acids: CASSLNGGPNTGELFF. CDR3 nucleotide sequence: TGTGCCAGCAGTCTCAACGGGGGGCCGAACACCGGGGAGCTGTTTTTT.